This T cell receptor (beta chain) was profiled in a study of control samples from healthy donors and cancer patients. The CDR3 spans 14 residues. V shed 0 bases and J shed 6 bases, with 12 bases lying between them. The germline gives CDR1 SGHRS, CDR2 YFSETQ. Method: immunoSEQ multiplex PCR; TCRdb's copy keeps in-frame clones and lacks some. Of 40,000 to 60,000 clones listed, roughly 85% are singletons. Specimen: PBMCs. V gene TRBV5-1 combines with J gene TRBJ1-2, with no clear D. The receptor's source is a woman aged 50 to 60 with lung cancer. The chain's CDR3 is CASSLGTGSHGYTF. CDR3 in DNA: TGCGCCAGCAGCTTGGGTACGGGGTCCCATGGCTACACCTTC.